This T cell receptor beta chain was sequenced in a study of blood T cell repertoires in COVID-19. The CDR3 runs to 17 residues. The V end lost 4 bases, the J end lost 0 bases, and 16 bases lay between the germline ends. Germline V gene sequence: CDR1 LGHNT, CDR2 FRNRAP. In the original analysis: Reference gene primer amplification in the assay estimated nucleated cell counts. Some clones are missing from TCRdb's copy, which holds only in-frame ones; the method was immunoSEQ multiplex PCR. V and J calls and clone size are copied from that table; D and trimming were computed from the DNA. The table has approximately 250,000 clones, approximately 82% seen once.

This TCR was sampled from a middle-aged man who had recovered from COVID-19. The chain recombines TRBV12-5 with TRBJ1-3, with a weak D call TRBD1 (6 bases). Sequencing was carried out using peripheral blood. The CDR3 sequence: CASGWGQSYVSGNTIYF. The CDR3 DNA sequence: TGTGCTAGTGGTTGGGGACAATCATACGTCTCTGGAAACACCATATATTTT.